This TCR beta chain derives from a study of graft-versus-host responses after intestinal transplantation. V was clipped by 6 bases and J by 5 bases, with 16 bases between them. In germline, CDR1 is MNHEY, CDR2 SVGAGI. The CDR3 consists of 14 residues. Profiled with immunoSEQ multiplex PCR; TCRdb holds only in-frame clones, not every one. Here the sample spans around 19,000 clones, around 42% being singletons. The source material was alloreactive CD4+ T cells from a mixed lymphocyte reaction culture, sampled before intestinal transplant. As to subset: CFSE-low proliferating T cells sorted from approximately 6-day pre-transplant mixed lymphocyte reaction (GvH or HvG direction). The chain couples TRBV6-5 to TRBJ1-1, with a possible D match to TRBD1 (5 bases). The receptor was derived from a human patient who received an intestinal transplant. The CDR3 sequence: CASRGRVGGTEAFF. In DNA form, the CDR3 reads TGTGCCAGCAGAGGGAGGGTCGGGGGTACTGAAGCTTTCTTT.